The 22 T cell receptor beta chains reported below all come from one sample, sequenced in a study of Ad26.COV2.S vaccination and SARS-CoV-2 variants (dated by TCRdb to about 2021). Libraries were made using the immunoSEQ multiplex PCR assay. TCRdb stores this immuneACCESS table with in-frame sequences only. Part of the clones is absent; in the studies checked, under half of the shortfall reflects unresolved V genes, and no reason is known for the rest. This sample comprises more than 250,000 clones, 80% to 90% of them detected only once. Roughly 3.5% of the sample is held by the ten biggest clonotypes. The treatment or condition label corresponds to: roughly 19 received Ad26.COV2.S at low or high dose, single or two shots; about 5 received placebo; per-sample allocation not given. For vaccine and placebo recipients, repertoires were sequenced using samples collected on day 63 after the first injection.

This specimen was peripheral blood, taken in a trial of Ad26.COV2.S vaccine versus placebo. The receptors originated from a person between 18 and 65 years old who received the Ad26.COV2.S COVID-19 vaccine or a placebo.

This rearrangement joins TRBV12-3 or TRBV12-4 to TRBJ1-1; 7 nucleotides align to TRBD1. The CDR3 runs to 13 residues. With 6 bases clipped from V and 8 bases from J, the junction kept 9 bases outside the gene matches. The CDR3 DNA follows: TGTGCCAGCAGATTCGACAGGGATCTAGAAGCTTTCTTT. Its translation is CASRFDRDLEAFF.

The chain carries TRBV5-6 and TRBJ2-5; TRBD2 aligns across 9 bases. Trimming cost V 1 base and J 5 bases; bases outside gene matches: 6. CDR1 and CDR2 from the germline V gene are SGHDT and YYEEEE. The CDR3 extends over 15 amino acids. This CDR3 reads CASSLFSGSAETQYF. The CDR3 DNA follows: TGTGCCAGCAGCTTGTTTAGCGGGAGCGCGGAGACCCAGTACTTC.

This clone was detected once. The chain links TRBV2 to TRBJ1-2, with TRBD1 matching over 9 bases. Unmatched junction bases numbered 8, after V lost 6 bases and J lost 6 bases. Germline lookup yields CDR1 SNHLY and CDR2 FYNNEI. This CDR3 has 14 residues. The CDR3 DNA sequence: TGTGCCAGCAGCCCGGGACAGGGACTAGATGGCTACACCTTC. As protein: CASSPGQGLDGYTF.

The V and J genes are TRBV5-1 and TRBJ2-7, with 11 bases matching TRBD2. Germline CDR1 and CDR2: SGHRS and YFSETQ. Germline trimming cut 4 bases from V and 5 bases from J; bases unmatched to any gene: 5. This CDR3 has 14 residues. CDR3 region: CASSVLAGVNEQYF. The CDR3 bases are TGCGCCAGCAGCGTACTAGCGGGAGTGAACGAGCAGTACTTC.

The chain joins TRBV29-1 to TRBJ2-6, with D perhaps matching TRBD2 (7 bases). Deletions cut 8 bases from V and 1 base from J, with 18 bases between. Germline V gene sequence: CDR1 SQVTM, CDR2 ANQGSEA. CDR3 length: 16 residues. The CDR3: CSIWGGGTSGANVLTF. CDR3 DNA sequence: TGCAGCATCTGGGGAGGGGGTACATCTGGGGCCAACGTCCTGACTTTC.

The rearrangement uses TRBV12-5 and TRBJ1-4, with D possibly being TRBD1 (5 bases). Germline V gene data show CDR1 as LGHNT and CDR2 as FRNRAP. The CDR3 runs 16 residues. Trimming stripped 1 base from V and 7 bases from J, with 16 bases between. The CDR3 DNA reads as TGTGCTAGTGGTTTGGGAGTAGACAGCTTAATTGAAAAACTGTTTTTT. Translating gives CASGLGVDSLIEKLFF.

This chain joins TRBV4-2 and TRBJ1-1, with a weak D call TRBD1 (5 bases). Trimming took 1 base from V and 6 from J, leaving 9 bases between them. The CDR3 is 13 amino acids. Germline CDR1 is LGHNA and CDR2 is YNFKEQ. The CDR3 coding sequence is TGTGCCAGCAGCCAAGTGGGGGACCCTGAAGCTTTCTTT. As protein: CASSQVGDPEAFF.

The gene calls are TRBV4-1 and TRBJ2-2; TRBD2 matches 13 bases. CDR3 size: 18 residues. CDR1 is MGHRA and CDR2 is YSYEKL in the germline V gene. Trimming removed 2 bases from V and 5 bases from J; junction bases left unmatched: 8. CDR3 sequence: CASSQPRLAGGGTGELFF. The CDR3 bases are TGCGCCAGCAGCCAACCACGACTAGCGGGGGGCGGTACCGGGGAGCTGTTTTTT.

This sequence joins TRBV5-1 and TRBJ2-1; the match to TRBD1 covers 8 bases. Germline V gene sequence: CDR1 SGHRS, CDR2 YFSETQ. V shed 1 base and J 6 bases; nucleotides not matched to a gene: 6. This CDR3 comprises 15 residues. CDR3 bases: TGCGCCAGCAGCTTGTTTCAGGGGGCGTCCAATGAGCAGTTCTTC. It encodes CASSLFQGASNEQFF. The variable domain in full, with the rest retrieved from reference TRBV5-1 and TRBJ2-1, is KAGVTQTPRYLIKTRGQQVTLSCSPISGHRSVSWYQQTPGQGLQFLFEYFSETQRNKGNFPGRFSGRQFSNSRSEMNVSTLELGDSALYLCASSLFQGASNEQFFGPGTRLTVL.

The chain carries TRBV4-2 and TRBJ2-7; a possible D gene is TRBD1 (5 bases). V dropped 4 bases and J dropped 1 base, with 11 bases sitting between them. Germline V gene lookup returns CDR1 LGHNA and CDR2 YNFKEQ. CDR3 size: 14 residues. The CDR3 nucleotides are TGTGCCAGCAGCCTAGACAGCTCGTCCTACGAGCAGTACTTC. Amino acids: CASSLDSSSYEQYF.

This clone was observed a few times. This rearrangement joins TRBV7-3 to TRBJ1-6, with 7 bases identical to TRBD1. CDR3 length equals 17 residues. V was clipped by 4 bases and J by 7 bases; unmatched bases: 13. Germline V gene data show CDR1 as SGHTA and CDR2 as FQGTGA. The CDR3 loop is CASSSKGGQAGNSPLHF. The CDR3 DNA sequence: TGTGCCAGCAGCTCTAAAGGAGGACAGGCTGGCAATTCACCCCTCCACTTT.

This sequence joins TRBV7-2 and TRBJ1-4; D gene uncertain. Germline lookup yields CDR1 SGHTA and CDR2 FQGNSA. V lost 1 base and J lost 7, with 10 bases in between. The CDR3 covers 14 residues. This chain's CDR3 is CASSLDKGSEKLFF. Here the CDR3 DNA reads TGTGCCAGCAGCTTAGACAAGGGCAGTGAAAAACTGTTTTTT.

This chain links TRBV2 with TRBJ2-3; D not resolved. Trimming took off 0 bases at V and 6 bases at J, with 10 bases between the two ends. Germline CDR1 reads SNHLY; CDR2 reads FYNNEI. The CDR3 is 14 amino acids. The CDR3 is CASSEAALWDTQYF. Here the CDR3 DNA reads TGTGCCAGCAGTGAAGCCGCTCTATGGGATACGCAGTATTTT. The entire variable domain, with the rest obtained from reference TRBV2 and TRBJ2-3, is as follows: EPEVTQTPSHQVTQMGQEVILRCVPISNHLYFYWYRQILGQKVEFLVSFYNNEISEKSEIFDDQFSVERPDGSNFTLKIRSTKLEDSAMYFCASSEAALWDTQYFGPGTRLTVL.

V gene TRBV5-5 combines with J gene TRBJ2-3, with D tentatively TRBD1 (6 bases). Trimming shortened V by 4 bases and J by 2 bases, and 17 bases separated the two germline ends. The CDR3 spans 16 residues. CDR1 and CDR2 from the germline V gene are SGHKS and YYEKEE (reference sequence). As DNA, the CDR3 is TGTGCCAGCAGCCTGGGGGCAGGGTATCCCACAGATACGCAGTATTTT. Encoded protein: CASSLGAGYPTDTQYF.

V usage is TRBV25-1 and J usage is TRBJ2-7; D possibly corresponds to TRBD2 (7 bases). Germline values: CDR1 MGHDK, CDR2 SYGVNS. With 8 bases removed from V and 6 bases from J, the gap between germline ends came to 11 bases. This CDR3 is 11 amino acids long. The CDR3 here is CASRGGGEQYF. As DNA, the CDR3 is TGTGCCAGCCGAGGGGGGGGCGAGCAGTACTTC.

This sequence joins TRBV10-1 and TRBJ1-1; TRBD1 matches 9 bases. With 3 bases clipped from V and 11 bases from J, the junction kept 7 bases outside the gene matches. CDR1 and CDR2 from the germline V gene are WNHNN and SYGVQD (reference sequence). The CDR3 length is 13 residues. The DNA for the CDR3 is TGCGCCAGCAGTGATCCCGGACAGGGGAAGGCTTTCTTT. It encodes CASSDPGQGKAFF.

The chain uses TRBV5-8 and TRBJ2-1; the D gene is possibly TRBD2 (6 bases). The CDR3 has 13 residues. The V gene lost 4 bases and the J gene lost 5 bases, with 10 bases spanning the gap. CDR1 is SGHTS, CDR2 YDEGEE, per germline. The CDR3 sequence is CASSGTFNNEQFF. Here the CDR3 DNA reads TGTGCCAGCAGCGGGACTTTTAACAATGAGCAGTTCTTC. Based on the CDR3 plus reference TRBV5-8 and TRBJ2-1, the full variable domain is EAGVTQSPTHLIKTRGQQATLRCSPISGHTSVYWYQQALGLGLQFLLWYDEGEERNRGNFPPRFSGRQFPNYSSELNVNALELEDSALYLCASSGTFNNEQFFGPGTRLTVL.

The chain joins TRBV4-2 to TRBJ1-3; 7 bases line up with TRBD1. Looked up from germline, CDR1 is LGHNA and CDR2 is YNFKEQ. This CDR3 has 17 residues. Germline trimming cut 3 bases from V and 1 base from J; bases unmatched to any gene: 9. In DNA, the CDR3 is TGTGCCAGCAGCCAGGTAGGGCAGGGGGAGTCTGGAAACACCATATATTTT. Protein product: CASSQVGQGESGNTIYF.

V and J are TRBV3-1 (or the pseudogene TRBV3-2) and TRBJ2-5, with D perhaps being TRBD1 or TRBD2 (6 bases each). The V gene lost 2 bases and the J gene lost 4 bases, with 17 bases spanning the gap. This CDR3 has 16 residues. The germline V gene encodes CDR1 LGHDT and CDR2 YNNKEL (reference sequence). The CDR3 DNA reads TGTGCCAGCAGCCAAAATTCGGGGGCAGGGATAGAGACCCAGTACTTC. It specifies CASSQNSGAGIETQYF.

The V and J genes are TRBV10-3 and TRBJ1-1; D is possibly TRBD1 (5 bases). This CDR3 has 14 amino acids. Between the trimmed V and J ends, which lost 10 bases and 0 bases, there was a span of 15 bases. Germline CDR1 ENHRY, CDR2 SYGVKD. CDR3 sequence reads: CATGGVNMNTEAFF. CDR3 in DNA: TGTGCCACCGGGGGGGTAAACATGAACACTGAAGCTTTCTTT.

V usage is TRBV10-3 and J usage is TRBJ1-1, with TRBD1 as a possible D gene (5 bases). Germline V gene sequence: CDR1 ENHRY, CDR2 SYGVKD. V lost 2 bases, J lost 10 bases, and 11 bases lay in between. The CDR3 is made up of 12 amino acids. CDR3 DNA: TGTGCCATCAGTGAGGGCAGGGCGGTAGCTTTCTTT. As protein: CAISEGRAVAFF.

This clone has only a few counts. The rearrangement links TRBV19 to TRBJ2-7; 9 nucleotides match TRBD1. The germline V gene has CDR1 LNHDA and CDR2 SQIVND (reference sequence). The CDR3 is made up of 14 amino acids. With V trimmed by 7 bases and J by 6 bases, 10 bases remained unmatched. The CDR3 sequence is CASNQGQGQGEQYF. As DNA, the CDR3 is TGTGCCAGTAACCAGGGACAGGGCCAAGGCGAGCAGTACTTC.